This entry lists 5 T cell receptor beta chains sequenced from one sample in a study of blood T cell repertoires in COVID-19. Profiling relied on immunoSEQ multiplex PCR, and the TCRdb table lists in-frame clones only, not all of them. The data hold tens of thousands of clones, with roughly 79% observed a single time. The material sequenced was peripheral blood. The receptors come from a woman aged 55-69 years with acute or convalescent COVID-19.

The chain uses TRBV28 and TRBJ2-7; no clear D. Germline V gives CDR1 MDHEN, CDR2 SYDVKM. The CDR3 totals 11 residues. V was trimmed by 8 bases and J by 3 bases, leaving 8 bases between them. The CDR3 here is CASGPFYEQYF. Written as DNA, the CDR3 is TGTGCCAGCGGCCCCTTCTACGAGCAGTACTTC.

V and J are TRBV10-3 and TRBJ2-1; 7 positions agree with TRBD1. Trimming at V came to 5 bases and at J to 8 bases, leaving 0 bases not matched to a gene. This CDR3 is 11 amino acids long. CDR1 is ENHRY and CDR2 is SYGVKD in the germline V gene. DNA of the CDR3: TGTGCCATCAGTCAGGGGGATGAGCAGTTCTTC. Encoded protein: CAISQGDEQFF.

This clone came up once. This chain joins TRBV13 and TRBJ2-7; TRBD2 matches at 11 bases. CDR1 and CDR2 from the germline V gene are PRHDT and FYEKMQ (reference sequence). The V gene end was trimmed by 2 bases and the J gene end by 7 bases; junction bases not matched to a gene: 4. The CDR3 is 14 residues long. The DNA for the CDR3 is TGTGCCAGCAGCTTACGTACTAGCGGGAGTGAGCAGTACTTC. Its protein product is CASSLRTSGSEQYF.

The CDR3 loop is CASSQGPGGLEAFF. In nucleotides, the CDR3 is TGTGCCAGCAGCCAAGGTCCAGGGGGTCTCGAAGCTTTCTTT. The chain joins TRBV4-2 to TRBJ1-1; TRBD1 agrees at 7 bases. This CDR3 has 14 amino acids. V lost 1 base and J lost 8; bases outside the gene matches: 7. Germline V gives CDR1 LGHNA, CDR2 YNFKEQ.

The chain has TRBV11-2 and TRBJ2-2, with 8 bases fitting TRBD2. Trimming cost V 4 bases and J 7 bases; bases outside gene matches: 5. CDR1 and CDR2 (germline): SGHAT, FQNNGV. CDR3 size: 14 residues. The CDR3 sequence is CASSSQGLGGELFF. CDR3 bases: TGTGCCAGCAGCTCACAGGGACTAGGCGGGGAGCTGTTTTTT.